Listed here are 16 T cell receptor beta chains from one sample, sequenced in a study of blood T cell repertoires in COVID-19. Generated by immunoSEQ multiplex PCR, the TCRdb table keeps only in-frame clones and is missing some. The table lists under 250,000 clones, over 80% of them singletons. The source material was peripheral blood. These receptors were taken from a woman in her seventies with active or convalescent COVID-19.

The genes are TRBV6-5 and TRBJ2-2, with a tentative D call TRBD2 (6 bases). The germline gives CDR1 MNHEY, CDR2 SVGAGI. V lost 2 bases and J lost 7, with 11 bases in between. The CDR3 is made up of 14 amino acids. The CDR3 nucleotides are TGTGCCAGCAGTTACCAGAGGGAGGTCGGGGAGCTGTTTTTT. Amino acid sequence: CASSYQREVGELFF.

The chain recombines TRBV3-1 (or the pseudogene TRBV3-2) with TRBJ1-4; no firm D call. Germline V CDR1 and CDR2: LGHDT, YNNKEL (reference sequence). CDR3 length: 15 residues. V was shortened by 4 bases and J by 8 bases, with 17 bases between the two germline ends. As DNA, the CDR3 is TGTGCCAGCAGCCCGCTTAGCTTGGGGAGGGAAAAACTGTTTTTT. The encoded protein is CASSPLSLGREKLFF.

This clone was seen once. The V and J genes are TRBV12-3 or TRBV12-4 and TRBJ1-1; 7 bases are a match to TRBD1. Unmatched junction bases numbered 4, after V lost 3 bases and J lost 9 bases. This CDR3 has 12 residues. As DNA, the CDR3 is TGTGCCAGCAGTTTTGGGGACAGCAAAGCTTTCTTT. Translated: CASSFGDSKAFF.

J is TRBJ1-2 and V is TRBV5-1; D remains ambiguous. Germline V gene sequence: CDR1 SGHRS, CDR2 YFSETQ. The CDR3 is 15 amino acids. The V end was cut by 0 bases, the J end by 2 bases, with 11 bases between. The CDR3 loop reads CASSLDRGGNYGYTF. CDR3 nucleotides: TGCGCCAGCAGCTTGGACCGCGGCGGGAACTATGGCTACACCTTC.

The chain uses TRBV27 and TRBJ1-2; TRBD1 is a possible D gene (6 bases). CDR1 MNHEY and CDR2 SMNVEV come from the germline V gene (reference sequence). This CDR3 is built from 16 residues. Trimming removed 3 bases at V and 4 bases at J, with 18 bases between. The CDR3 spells CASSFAPDRTFYGYTF. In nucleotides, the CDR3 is TGTGCCAGCAGTTTCGCACCGGACAGAACCTTCTATGGCTACACCTTC.

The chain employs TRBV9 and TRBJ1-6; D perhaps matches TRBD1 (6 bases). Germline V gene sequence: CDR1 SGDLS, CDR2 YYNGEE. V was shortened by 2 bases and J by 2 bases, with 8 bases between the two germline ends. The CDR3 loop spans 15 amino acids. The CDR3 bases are TGTGCCAGCAGCGTTCAGGGGACCTATAATTCACCCCTCCACTTT. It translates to CASSVQGTYNSPLHF.

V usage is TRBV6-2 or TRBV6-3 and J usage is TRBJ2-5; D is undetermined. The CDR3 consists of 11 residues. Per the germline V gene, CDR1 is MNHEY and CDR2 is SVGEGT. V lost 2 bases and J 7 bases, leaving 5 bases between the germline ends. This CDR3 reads CASSYPGTQYF. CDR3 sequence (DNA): TGTGCCAGCAGTTACCCGGGGACCCAGTACTTC.

CDR3 in amino acids: CAISGGREDTGELFF. The CDR3, as DNA: TGTGCCATCAGTGGCGGACGGGAGGACACCGGGGAGCTGTTTTTT. The rearrangement joins TRBV10-3 to TRBJ2-2; 7 bases agree with TRBD2. The trim removed 4 bases at V and 3 bases at J, leaving 5 bases unmatched. This CDR3 has 15 residues. Germline loops: CDR1 ENHRY, CDR2 SYGVKD.

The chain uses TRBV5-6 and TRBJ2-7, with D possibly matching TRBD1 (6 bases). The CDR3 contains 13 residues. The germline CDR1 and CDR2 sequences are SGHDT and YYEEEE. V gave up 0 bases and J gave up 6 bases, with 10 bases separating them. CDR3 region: CASSLAFRGEQYF. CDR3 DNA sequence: TGTGCCAGCAGCTTGGCTTTCAGGGGCGAGCAGTACTTC. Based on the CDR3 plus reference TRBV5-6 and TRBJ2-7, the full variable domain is DAGVTQSPTHLIKTRGQQVTLRCSPKSGHDTVSWYQQALGQGPQFIFQYYEEEERQRGNFPDRFSGHQFPNYSSELNVNALLLGDSALYLCASSLAFRGEQYFGPGTRLTVT.

Here the CDR3 reads CAGGDGYTF. The DNA of the CDR3 is TGTGCCGGAGGGGATGGCTACACCTTC. The rearrangement links TRBV9 to TRBJ1-2; maybe TRBD1 (5 bases). The V gene's germline CDR1 is SGDLS and CDR2 YYNGEE. V was clipped by 10 bases and J by 6 bases, with 7 bases between them. The CDR3 contains 9 residues. Combining the CDR3 with reference TRBV9 and TRBJ1-2 gives the whole variable domain DSGVTQTPKHLITATGQRVTLRCSPRSGDLSVYWYQQSLDQGLQFLIQYYNGEERAKGNILERFSAQQFPDLHSELNLSSLELGDSALYFCAGGDGYTFGSGTRLTVV.

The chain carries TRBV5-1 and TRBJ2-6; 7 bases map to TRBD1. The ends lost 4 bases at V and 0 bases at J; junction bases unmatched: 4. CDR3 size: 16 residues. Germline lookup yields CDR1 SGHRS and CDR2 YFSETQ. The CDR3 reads CASSETGVSGANVLTF. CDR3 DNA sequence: TGCGCCAGCAGCGAAACAGGGGTCTCTGGGGCCAACGTCCTGACTTTC.

The CDR3 region is CASSPLAGVPNTEAFF. The CDR3 nucleotides read TGTGCCAGCTCACCCTTAGCAGGGGTACCGAACACTGAAGCTTTCTTT. This sequence joins TRBV18 and TRBJ1-1, with a weak D call TRBD1 (6 bases). CDR3 length: 16 residues. With 3 bases removed from V and 1 base from J, the gap between germline ends came to 15 bases. CDR1 and CDR2 (germline): KGHSH, LQKENI.

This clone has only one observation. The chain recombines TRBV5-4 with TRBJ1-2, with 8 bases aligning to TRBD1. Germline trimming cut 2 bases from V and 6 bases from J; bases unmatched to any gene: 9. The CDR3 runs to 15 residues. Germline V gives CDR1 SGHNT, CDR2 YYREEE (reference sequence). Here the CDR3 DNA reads TGTGCCAGCAGCTTCAGGGACAGGCCGGGGGATGGCTACACCTTC. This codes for CASSFRDRPGDGYTF. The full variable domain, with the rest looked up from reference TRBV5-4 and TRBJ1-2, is ETGVTQSPTHLIKTRGQQVTLRCSSQSGHNTVSWYQQALGQGPQFIFQYYREEENGRGNFPPRFSGLQFPNYSSELNVNALELDDSALYLCASSFRDRPGDGYTFGSGTRLTVV.

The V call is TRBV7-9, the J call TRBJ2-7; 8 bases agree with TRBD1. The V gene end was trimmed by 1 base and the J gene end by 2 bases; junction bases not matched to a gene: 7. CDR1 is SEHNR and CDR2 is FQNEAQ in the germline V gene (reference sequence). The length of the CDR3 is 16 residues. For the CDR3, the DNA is TGTGCCAGCAGCTTAGGCCCGGGGACAGGCCCCTACGAGCAGTACTTC. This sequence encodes CASSLGPGTGPYEQYF.

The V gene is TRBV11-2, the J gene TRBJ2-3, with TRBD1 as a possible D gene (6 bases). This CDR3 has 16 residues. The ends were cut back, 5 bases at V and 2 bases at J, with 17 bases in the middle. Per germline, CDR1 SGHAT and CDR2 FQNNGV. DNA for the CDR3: TGTGCCAGCAGCCGGGCAAGGGACACTGACACAGATACGCAGTATTTT. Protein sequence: CASSRARDTDTDTQYF.

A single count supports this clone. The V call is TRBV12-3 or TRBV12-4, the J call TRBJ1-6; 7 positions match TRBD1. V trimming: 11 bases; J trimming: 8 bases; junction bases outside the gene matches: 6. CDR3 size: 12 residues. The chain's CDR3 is CAVGGGDSPLHF. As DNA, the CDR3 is TGTGCCGTAGGGGGCGGTGATTCACCCCTCCACTTT.